This passage covers 2 T cell receptor beta chains from one sample sequenced in a study of blood T cell repertoires in COVID-19. Assay: immunoSEQ multiplex PCR; the TCRdb copy retains only in-frame clones and omits some. The sample records some 450,000 clones, 88% being singletons. Sequenced sample: peripheral blood. The receptors originated from a woman between 50 and 59 years old with COVID-19, enrolled during active disease.

The chain is built from TRBV2 and TRBJ1-6; 8 positions match TRBD1. The trim removed 5 bases at V and 9 bases at J, leaving 9 bases unmatched. Germline CDR1 SNHLY, CDR2 FYNNEI. The CDR3 is made up of 15 amino acids. The CDR3 nucleotides read TGTGCCAGCAGTACCCAGGGGGCGGATGCTTCACCCCTCCACTTT. Translation gives CASSTQGADASPLHF.

The rearrangement uses TRBV11-3 and TRBJ1-1, with a possible D match to TRBD1 (5 bases). This CDR3 has 14 amino acids. Per the germline V gene, CDR1 is SGHNT and CDR2 is YENEEA. V gave up 6 bases and J gave up 5 bases, with 16 bases separating them. CDR3 sequence (DNA): TGTGCCAGCAGGGAGGAGGGGCAGCGTACTGAAGCTTTCTTT. This codes for CASREEGQRTEAFF.